A selection of T cell receptor beta chains follows, all from one sample in a study of blood T cells in healthy people across ages. TCRdb called the 5' RACE reads again in MiXCR, with one record for every CDR3 protein. The sample holds around 900,000 distinct CDR3 sequences, about 28% seen once. The material sequenced was blood. Receptors originate from a woman older than 75 in good health. CDR3s leave out the opening cysteine and the closing phenylalanine or tryptophan.

v_call cdr3_aa
TRBV7-9 ASSKLAGEQF
TRBV4-3 ASSQDPQAGTPNEQF
TRBV7-2 ASSFRRGLIANTEAF
TRBV12-3/TRBV12-4 ASSFPSGGSTDVQY
TRBV15 ATSSLDQVNYGYT
TRBV6-2/TRBV6-3 ASRQGNRNQPQH
TRBV12-3/TRBV12-4 ASSQGGRHGYT
TRBV7-2 ASSLGRGSGHNEQF
TRBV3-1 TSSQDRGTQY
TRBV29-1 SVREASGGAKVNYEQY
TRBV5-1 ASSSYIGTPRNTEAF
TRBV2 ASTRTGTGGANYGYT
TRBV7-6 ASSSRLAGQDPQETQY
TRBV25-1 ASSEFKRALAKNIQY
TRBV6-1 ASSDGGEAGELF
TRBV6-6 ASTIGKGNYEQF
TRBV5-1 ASSQGQGAGNEQF
TRBV6-1 ASSDRGSVLYGYT
TRBV7-2 ASSLPTTSYNEQF
TRBV11-2 ASSPSGGAVDTQY
TRBV7-9 ASSFSTEKLF
TRBV4-2 ASSQAPGGSFYEQY
TRBV12-3/TRBV12-4 ASSPFGGAYNEQF
TRBV11-2 ASTRGQGRGTDTQY
TRBV27 ATAHADSGANVLT
TRBV7-2 ASSLVVEGVKF
TRBV5-4 ASSLYPDTQY
TRBV30 AWSVLGGYT
TRBV4-2 ASSQDLVQGGGYT
TRBV7-2 ASREAGGIQETQY
TRBV18 ASQEAAGVRGEQY
TRBV20-1 SARPGHRGEKLF
TRBV24-1 ATSDPRGRHETQY
TRBV28 ASSPLGGAVNEQF
TRBV20-1 SAVAGNTEAF
TRBV12-3/TRBV12-4 ASSAYYNEQF
TRBV30 AWSAGGEKLF
TRBV15 ATRLIFEEKLF
TRBV5-1 ASSSGQSSYEQY
TRBV6-2/TRBV6-3 ASSYFRKRGPGSGANVLT